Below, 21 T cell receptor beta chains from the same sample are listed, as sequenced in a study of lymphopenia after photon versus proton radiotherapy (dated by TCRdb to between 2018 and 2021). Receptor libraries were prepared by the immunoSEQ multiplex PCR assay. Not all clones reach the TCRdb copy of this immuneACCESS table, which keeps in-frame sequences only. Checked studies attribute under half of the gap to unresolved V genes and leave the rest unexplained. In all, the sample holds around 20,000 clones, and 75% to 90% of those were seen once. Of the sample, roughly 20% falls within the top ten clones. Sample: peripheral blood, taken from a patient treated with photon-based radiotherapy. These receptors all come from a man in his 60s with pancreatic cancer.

CDR3 in DNA: TGTGCCATCAGTGAGTCGATGGGGGGGCGAGAGACCCAGTACTTC. Translated, it gives CAISESMGGRETQYF. This sequence joins TRBV10-3 and TRBJ2-5, with D possibly TRBD2 on 7 matching bases. Germline CDR1 reads ENHRY; CDR2 reads SYGVKD. V lost 0 bases, J lost 4 bases, and 12 bases lay in between. The CDR3 extends over 15 amino acids.

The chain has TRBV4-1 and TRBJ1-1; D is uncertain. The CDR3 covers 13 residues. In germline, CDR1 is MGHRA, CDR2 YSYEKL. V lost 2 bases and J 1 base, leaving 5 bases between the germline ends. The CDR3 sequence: CASSQIGNTEAFF. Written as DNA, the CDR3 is TGCGCCAGCAGCCAAATAGGGAACACTGAAGCTTTCTTT.

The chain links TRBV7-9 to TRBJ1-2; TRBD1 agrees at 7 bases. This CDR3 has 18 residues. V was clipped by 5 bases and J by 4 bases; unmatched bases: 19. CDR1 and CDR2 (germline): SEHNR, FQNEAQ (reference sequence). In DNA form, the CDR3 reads TGTGCCAGCAGCGCCAGACTTTTACAGGGGCTACGAGGCTATGGCTACACCTTC. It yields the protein CASSARLLQGLRGYGYTF.

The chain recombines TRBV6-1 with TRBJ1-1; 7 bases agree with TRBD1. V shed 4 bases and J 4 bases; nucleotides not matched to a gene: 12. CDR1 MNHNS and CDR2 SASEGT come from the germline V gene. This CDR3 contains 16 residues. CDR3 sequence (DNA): TGTGCCAGCAGTGGAGCCCCTGGAGGGGGCTTCACTGAAGCTTTCTTT. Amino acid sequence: CASSGAPGGGFTEAFF.

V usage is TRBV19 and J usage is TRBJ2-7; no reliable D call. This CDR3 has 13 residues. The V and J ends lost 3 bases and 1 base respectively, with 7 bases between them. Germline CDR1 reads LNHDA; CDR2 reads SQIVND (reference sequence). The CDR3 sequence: CASSIQLSYEQYF. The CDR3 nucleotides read TGTGCCAGTAGTATTCAGCTTTCCTACGAGCAGTACTTC.

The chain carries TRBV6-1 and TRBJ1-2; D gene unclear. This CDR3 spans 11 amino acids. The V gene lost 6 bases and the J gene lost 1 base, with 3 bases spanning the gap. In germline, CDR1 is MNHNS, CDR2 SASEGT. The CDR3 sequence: CASRGNYGYTF. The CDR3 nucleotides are TGTGCCAGCAGGGGTAACTATGGCTACACCTTC.

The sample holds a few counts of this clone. The CDR3: CASSLTGQGNSPLHF. The CDR3 DNA reads TGTGCCAGCAGCTTAACGGGACAGGGAAATTCACCCCTCCACTTT. The rearrangement uses TRBV7-3 and TRBJ1-6, with 9 bases identical to TRBD1. This CDR3 spans 15 amino acids. The trim removed 0 bases at V and 7 bases at J, leaving 1 base unmatched. Looked up from germline, CDR1 is SGHTA and CDR2 is FQGTGA. Looking up the rest from reference TRBV7-3 and TRBJ1-6 gives the full variable domain: GAGVSQTPSNKVTEKGKYVELRCDPISGHTALYWYRQSLGQGPEFLIYFQGTGAADDSGLPNDRFFAVRPEGSVSTLKIQRTERGDSAVYLCASSLTGQGNSPLHFGNGTRLTVT.

The CDR3 region has the DNA TGTGCCAGCAGCCGCCAGGGAGGCTATGGCTACACCTTC. It codes for CASSRQGGYGYTF. The chain is built from TRBV7-3 and TRBJ1-2; tentatively, D is TRBD1 (5 bases). This CDR3 has 13 residues. The germline V and J ends were trimmed by 5 bases and 4 bases, with 11 bases remaining between them. Germline values: CDR1 SGHTA, CDR2 FQGTGA.

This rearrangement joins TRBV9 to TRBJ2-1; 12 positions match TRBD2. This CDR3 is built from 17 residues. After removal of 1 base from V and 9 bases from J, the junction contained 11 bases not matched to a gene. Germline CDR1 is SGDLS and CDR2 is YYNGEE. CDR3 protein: CASSVLSPSGGASEQFF. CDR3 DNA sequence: TGTGCCAGCAGCGTACTTTCTCCTAGCGGGGGGGCCTCTGAGCAGTTCTTC.

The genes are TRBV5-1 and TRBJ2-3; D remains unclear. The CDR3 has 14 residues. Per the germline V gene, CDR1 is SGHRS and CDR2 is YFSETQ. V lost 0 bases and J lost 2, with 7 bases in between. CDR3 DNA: TGCGCCAGCAGCTTGGCCATAACCACAGATACGCAGTATTTT. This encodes CASSLAITTDTQYF. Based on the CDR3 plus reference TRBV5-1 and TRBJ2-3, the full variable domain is KAGVTQTPRYLIKTRGQQVTLSCSPISGHRSVSWYQQTPGQGLQFLFEYFSETQRNKGNFPGRFSGRQFSNSRSEMNVSTLELGDSALYLCASSLAITTDTQYFGPGTRLTVL.

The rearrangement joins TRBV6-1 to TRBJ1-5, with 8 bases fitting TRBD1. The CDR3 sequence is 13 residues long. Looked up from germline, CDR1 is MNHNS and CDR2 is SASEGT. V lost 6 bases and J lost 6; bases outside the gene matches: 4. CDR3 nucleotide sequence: TGTGCCAGCAGCGTCGACAGGGGTCAGCCCCAGCATTTT. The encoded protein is CASSVDRGQPQHF.

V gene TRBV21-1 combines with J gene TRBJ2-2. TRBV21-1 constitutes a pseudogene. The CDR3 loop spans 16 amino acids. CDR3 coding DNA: TGTGCCAGCAGCAAACCTAAGGACGGAGCACCCGGGGAGCTGTTTTTT. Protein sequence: CASSKPKDGAPGELFF.

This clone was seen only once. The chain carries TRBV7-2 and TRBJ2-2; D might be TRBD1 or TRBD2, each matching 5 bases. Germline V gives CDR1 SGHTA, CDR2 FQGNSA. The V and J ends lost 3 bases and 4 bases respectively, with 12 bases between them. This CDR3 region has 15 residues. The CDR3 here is CASSFWSGGTGELFF. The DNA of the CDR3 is TGTGCCAGCAGCTTTTGGAGTGGGGGCACCGGGGAGCTGTTTTTT.

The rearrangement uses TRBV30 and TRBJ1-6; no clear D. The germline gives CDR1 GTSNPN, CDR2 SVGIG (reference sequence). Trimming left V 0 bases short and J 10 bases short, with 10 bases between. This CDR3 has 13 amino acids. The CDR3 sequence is CAWSVWRASPLHF. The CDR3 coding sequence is TGTGCCTGGAGTGTATGGCGGGCGTCACCCCTCCACTTT.

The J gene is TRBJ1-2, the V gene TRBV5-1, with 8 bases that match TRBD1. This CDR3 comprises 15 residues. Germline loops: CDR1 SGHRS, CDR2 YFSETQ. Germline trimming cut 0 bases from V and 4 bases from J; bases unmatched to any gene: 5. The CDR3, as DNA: TGCGCCAGCAGCTTGGGGACAGGGCGCTTCTATGGCTACACCTTC. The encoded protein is CASSLGTGRFYGYTF.

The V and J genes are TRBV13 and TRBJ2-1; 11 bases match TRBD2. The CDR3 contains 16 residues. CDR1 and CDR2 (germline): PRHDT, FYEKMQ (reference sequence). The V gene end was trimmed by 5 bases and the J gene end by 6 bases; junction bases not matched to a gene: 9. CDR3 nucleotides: TGTGCCAGCAGCCCCACGCTAGCGGGGGGCTCCAATGAGCAGTTCTTC. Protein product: CASSPTLAGGSNEQFF.

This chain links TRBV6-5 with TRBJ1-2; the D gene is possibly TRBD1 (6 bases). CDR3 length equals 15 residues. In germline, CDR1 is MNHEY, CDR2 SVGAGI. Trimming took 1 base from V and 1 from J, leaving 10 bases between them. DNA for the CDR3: TGTGCCAGCAGTTACTGGGGGGCAAATAACTATGGCTACACCTTC. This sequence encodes CASSYWGANNYGYTF.

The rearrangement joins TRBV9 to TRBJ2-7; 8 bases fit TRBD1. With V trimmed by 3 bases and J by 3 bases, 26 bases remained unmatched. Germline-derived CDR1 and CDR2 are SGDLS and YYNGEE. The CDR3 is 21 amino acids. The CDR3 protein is CASSAPPLDSGWGQASYEQYF. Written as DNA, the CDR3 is TGTGCCAGCAGCGCGCCACCGCTCGACAGCGGGTGGGGACAGGCTAGCTACGAGCAGTACTTC.

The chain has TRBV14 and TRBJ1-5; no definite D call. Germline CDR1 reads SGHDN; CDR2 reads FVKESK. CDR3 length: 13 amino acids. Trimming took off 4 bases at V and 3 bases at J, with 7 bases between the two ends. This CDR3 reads CASSRFDNQPQHF. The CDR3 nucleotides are TGTGCCAGCAGCCGGTTCGACAATCAGCCCCAGCATTTT.

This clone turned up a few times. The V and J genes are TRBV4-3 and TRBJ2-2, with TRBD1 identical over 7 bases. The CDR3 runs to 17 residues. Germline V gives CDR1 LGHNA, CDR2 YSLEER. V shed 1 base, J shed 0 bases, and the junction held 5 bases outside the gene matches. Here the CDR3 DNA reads TGCGCCAGCAGCCAAGCATCCGACAGGGCGAACACCGGGGAGCTGTTTTTT. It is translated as CASSQASDRANTGELFF.

This CDR3 reads CAISDQGTYEQYF. CDR3 bases: TGTGCCATCAGTGATCAGGGGACCTACGAGCAGTACTTC. The rearrangement links TRBV10-3 to TRBJ2-7, with D possibly being TRBD1 (6 bases). CDR1 is ENHRY, CDR2 SYGVKD, per germline. The CDR3 has 13 amino acids. V lost 3 bases, J lost 2 bases, and 8 bases lay in between.